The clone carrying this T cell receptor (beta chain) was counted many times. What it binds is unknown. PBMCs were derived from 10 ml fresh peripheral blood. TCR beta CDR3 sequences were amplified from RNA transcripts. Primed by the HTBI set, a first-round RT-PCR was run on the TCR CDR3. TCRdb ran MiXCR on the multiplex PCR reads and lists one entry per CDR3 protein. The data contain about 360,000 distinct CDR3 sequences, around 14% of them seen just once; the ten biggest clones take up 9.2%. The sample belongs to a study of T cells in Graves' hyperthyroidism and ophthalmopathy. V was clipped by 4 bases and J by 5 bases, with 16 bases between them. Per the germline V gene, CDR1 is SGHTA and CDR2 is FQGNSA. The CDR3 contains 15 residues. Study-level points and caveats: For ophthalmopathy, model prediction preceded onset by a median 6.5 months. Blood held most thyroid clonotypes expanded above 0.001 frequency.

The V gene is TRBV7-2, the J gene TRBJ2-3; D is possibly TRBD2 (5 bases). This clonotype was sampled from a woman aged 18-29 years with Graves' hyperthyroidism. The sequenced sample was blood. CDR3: CASSWTLSTGDTQYF. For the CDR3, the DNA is TGTGCCAGCAGCTGGACTCTCTCGACCGGAGATACGCAGTATTTT. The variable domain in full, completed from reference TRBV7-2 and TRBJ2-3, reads GAGVSQSPSNKVTEKGKDVELRCDPISGHTALYWYRQSLGQGLEFLIYFQGNSAPDKSGLPSDRFSAERTGGSVSTLTIQRTQQEDSAVYLCASSWTLSTGDTQYFGPGTRLTVL.